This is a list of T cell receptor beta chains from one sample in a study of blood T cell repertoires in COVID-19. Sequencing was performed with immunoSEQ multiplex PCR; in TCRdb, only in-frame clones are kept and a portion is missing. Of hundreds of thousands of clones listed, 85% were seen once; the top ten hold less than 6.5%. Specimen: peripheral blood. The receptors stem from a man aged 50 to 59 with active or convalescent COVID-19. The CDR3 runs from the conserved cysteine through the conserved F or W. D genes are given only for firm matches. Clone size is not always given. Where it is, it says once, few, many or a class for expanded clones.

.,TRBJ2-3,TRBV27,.,CASSLSGVTSRTDTQYF,TGTGCCAGCAGTTTATCGGGGGTGACTAGTAGGACAGATACGCAGTATTTT
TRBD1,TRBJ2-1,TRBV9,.,CASSVWTGGDEQFF,TGTGCCAGCAGCGTTTGGACAGGGGGCGATGAGCAGTTCTTC
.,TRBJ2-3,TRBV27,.,CASSLRRGSTDTQYF,TGTGCCAGCAGTTTACGACGGGGGAGCACAGATACGCAGTATTTT
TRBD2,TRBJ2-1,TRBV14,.,CASSQYSGRAVNEQFF,TGTGCCAGCAGCCAGTATAGCGGGAGGGCCGTCAATGAGCAGTTCTTC
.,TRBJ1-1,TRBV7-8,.,CASSLNTGNTEAFF,TGTGCCAGCAGCTTAAATACGGGGAACACTGAAGCTTTCTTT
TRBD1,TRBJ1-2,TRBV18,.,CASSPNPGQGRGYTF,TGTGCCAGCTCACCCAACCCGGGACAGGGCCGGGGCTACACCTTC
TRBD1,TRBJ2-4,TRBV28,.,CASSSHGQGRAKNIQYF,TGTGCCAGCAGTTCCCACGGACAGGGGAGAGCCAAAAACATTCAGTACTTC
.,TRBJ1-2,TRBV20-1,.,CSASSLHGSTDVSHYGYTF,TGCAGTGCTAGTAGCCTCCATGGATCGACAGACGTCTCCCACTATGGCTACACCTTC
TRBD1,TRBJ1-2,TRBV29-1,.,CSVEVPRDRAGYTF,TGCAGCGTTGAAGTCCCCCGGGACAGGGCTGGCTACACCTTC
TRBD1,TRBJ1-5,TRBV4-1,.,CASSNLGTGSNQPQHF,TGCGCCAGCAGCAACCTCGGGACAGGGAGTAATCAGCCCCAGCATTTT
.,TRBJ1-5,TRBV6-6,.,CASSSPSVPQHF,TGTGCCAGCAGTAGCCCGTCCGTGCCCCAGCATTTT
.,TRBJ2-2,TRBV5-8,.,CASSFWTEPTGELFF,TGTGCCAGCAGCTTCTGGACAGAACCCACCGGGGAGCTGTTTTTT
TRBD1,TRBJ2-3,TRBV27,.,CASSSPDRGRRDTQYF,TGTGCCAGCAGTTCGCCTGACAGGGGGCGAAGAGATACGCAGTATTTT
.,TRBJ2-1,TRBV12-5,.,CASGQNSYNEQFF,TGTGCTAGTGGGCAGAACTCCTACAATGAGCAGTTCTTC
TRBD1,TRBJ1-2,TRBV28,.,CASSLQGAYNYGYTF,TGTGCCAGCAGCCTACAGGGGGCTTATAACTATGGCTACACCTTC
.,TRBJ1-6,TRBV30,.,CAWSVKLVGDNSPLHF,TGTGCCTGGAGTGTAAAATTGGTCGGTGATAATTCACCCCTCCACTTT
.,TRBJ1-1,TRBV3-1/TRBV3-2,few,CASSLSGISDLAFF,TGTGCCAGCAGCCTATCCGGGATCAGCGATTTAGCTTTCTTT
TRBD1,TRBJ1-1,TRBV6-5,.,CASSTGGRTEAFF,TGTGCCAGCAGTACAGGGGGCAGGACTGAAGCTTTCTTT
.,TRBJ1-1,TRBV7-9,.,CASSGPEGRLNTEAFF,TGTGCCAGCAGCGGGCCGGAGGGGCGGTTGAACACTGAAGCTTTCTTT
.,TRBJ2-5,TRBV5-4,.,CASSLGTAQETQYF,TGTGCCAGCAGCTTGGGGACAGCCCAAGAGACCCAGTACTTC
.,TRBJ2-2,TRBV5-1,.,CASSSKGVGTGELFF,TGCGCCAGCAGCTCTAAAGGAGTCGGCACCGGGGAGCTGTTTTTT
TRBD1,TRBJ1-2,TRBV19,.,CASSIGTGDGYTF,TGTGCCAGTAGTATCGGGACAGGGGATGGCTACACCTTC
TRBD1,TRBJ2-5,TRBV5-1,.,CASSLGQGARETQYF,TGCGCCAGCAGCTTGGGGCAGGGGGCGCGGGAGACCCAGTACTTC
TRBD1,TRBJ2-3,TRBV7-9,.,CASSFGTGSTDTQYF,TGTGCCAGCAGCTTTGGGACAGGAAGCACAGATACGCAGTATTTT
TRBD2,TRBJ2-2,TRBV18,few,CASSPGQGTSGSQGTGELFF,TGTGCCAGCTCACCCGGACAGGGGACTAGCGGGAGTCAAGGCACCGGGGAGCTGTTTTTT
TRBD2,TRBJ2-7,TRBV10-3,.,CAISESGTSGTFQYF,TGTGCCATCAGTGAGTCCGGGACTAGCGGGACCTTTCAGTACTTC
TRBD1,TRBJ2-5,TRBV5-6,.,CASSSNRGRLNQETQYF,TGTGCCAGCAGCTCAAACAGGGGGCGGCTAAACCAAGAGACCCAGTACTTC
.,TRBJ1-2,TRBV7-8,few,CASSLQGYGYTF,TGTGCCAGCAGCTTACAGGGATATGGCTACACCTTC
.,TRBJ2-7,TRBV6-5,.,CASSYSAGYPYEQYF,TGTGCCAGCAGTTACTCGGCAGGGTACCCCTACGAGCAGTACTTC
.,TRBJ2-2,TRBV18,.,CASSPPSGQNTGELFF,TGTGCCAGCTCACCACCGTCAGGACAGAACACCGGGGAGCTGTTTTTT
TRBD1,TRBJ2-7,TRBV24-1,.,CATSDTPGTGVYEQYF,TGTGCCACCAGTGATACCCCCGGGACAGGGGTCTACGAGCAGTACTTC
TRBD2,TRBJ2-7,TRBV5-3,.,CAGLEGKGWTSGTYEQYF,TGTGCCGGACTGGAAGGAAAGGGGTGGACTAGCGGGACATACGAGCAGTACTTC
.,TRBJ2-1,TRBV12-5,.,CASGRYVGEGRSSSYNEQFF,TGTGCTAGTGGTAGATATGTGGGAGAAGGGCGGTCAAGCTCCTACAATGAGCAGTTCTTC
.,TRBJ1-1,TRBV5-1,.,CASSLASVNTEAFF,TGCGCCAGCAGCTTGGCGTCAGTGAACACTGAAGCTTTCTTT
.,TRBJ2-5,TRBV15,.,CATSWGLGETQYF,TGTGCCACCAGCTGGGGACTGGGGGAGACCCAGTACTTC
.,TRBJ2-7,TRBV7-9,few,CASSLEKRPTGEQYF,TGTGCCAGCAGCTTAGAAAAGCGCCCCACGGGGGAGCAGTACTTC
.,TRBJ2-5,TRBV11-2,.,CASSLREMGETQYF,TGTGCCAGCAGCTTACGGGAGATGGGGGAGACCCAGTACTTC
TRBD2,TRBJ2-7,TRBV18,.,CASSPGLAPHEQYF,TGTGCCAGCTCACCGGGACTAGCCCCCCACGAGCAGTACTTC
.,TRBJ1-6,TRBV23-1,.,CAGSQVWAGRSGNSPLHF,TGCGCCGGCAGTCAAGTCTGGGCAGGGCGGAGTGGGAATTCACCCCTCCACTTT
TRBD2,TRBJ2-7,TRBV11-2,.,CASSLFFTSANSYEQYF,TGTGCCAGCAGCTTATTCTTCACTAGCGCTAACTCCTACGAGCAGTACTTC
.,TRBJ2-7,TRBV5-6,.,CASSLVPNGGQYF,TGTGCCAGCAGCTTGGTCCCGAACGGCGGGCAGTACTTC
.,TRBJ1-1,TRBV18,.,CASSPAQGLGMNTEAFF,TGTGCCAGCTCACCGGCTCAGGGTTTGGGGATGAACACTGAAGCTTTCTTT
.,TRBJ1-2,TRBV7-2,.,CASSIRQVNNYGYTF,TGTGCCAGCAGCATCCGACAGGTTAATAACTATGGCTACACCTTC
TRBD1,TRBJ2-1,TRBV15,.,CATSRGVGQGTYNEQFF,TGTGCCACCAGCAGAGGCGTAGGACAGGGGACATACAATGAGCAGTTCTTC
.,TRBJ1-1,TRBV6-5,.,CASTRHRNTEAFF,TGTGCCAGCACCAGACACCGGAACACTGAAGCTTTCTTT
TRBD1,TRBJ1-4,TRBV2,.,CASERQGVEKLFF,TGTGCCAGCGAGCGACAGGGGGTCGAAAAACTGTTTTTT
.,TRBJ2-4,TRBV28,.,CASSLRPEGQNIQYF,TGTGCCAGCAGTCTCCGGCCGGAGGGCCAAAACATTCAGTACTTC
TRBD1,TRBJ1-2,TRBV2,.,CASREQGAGGYTF,TGTGCCAGCCGTGAACAGGGGGCAGGAGGCTACACCTTC
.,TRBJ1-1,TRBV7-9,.,CASSLGKGGNTEAFF,TGTGCCAGCAGCTTAGGGAAAGGGGGGAACACTGAAGCTTTCTTT
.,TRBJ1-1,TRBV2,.,CASSDPRGWGAFF,TGTGCCAGCAGTGACCCCCGGGGGTGGGGAGCTTTCTTT
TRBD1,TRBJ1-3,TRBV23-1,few,CASSTNRGAERYTIYF,TGCGCCAGCAGCACAAACAGGGGCGCAGAAAGATACACCATATATTTT
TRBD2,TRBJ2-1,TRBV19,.,CASSRAGVLNEQFF,TGTGCCAGTAGTAGGGCGGGAGTCCTCAATGAGCAGTTCTTC
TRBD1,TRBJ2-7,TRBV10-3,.,CAIGTAYEQYF,TGTGCCATCGGGACAGCCTACGAGCAGTACTTC